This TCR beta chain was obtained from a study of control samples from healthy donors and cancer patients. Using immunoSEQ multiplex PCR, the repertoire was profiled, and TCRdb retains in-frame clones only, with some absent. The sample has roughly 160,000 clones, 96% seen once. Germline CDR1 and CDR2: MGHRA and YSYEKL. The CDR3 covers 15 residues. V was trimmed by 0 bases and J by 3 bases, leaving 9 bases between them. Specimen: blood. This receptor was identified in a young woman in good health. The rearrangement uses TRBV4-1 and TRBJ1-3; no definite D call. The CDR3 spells CASSQDRRVGNTIYF. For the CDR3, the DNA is TGCGCCAGCAGCCAAGATAGAAGAGTTGGAAACACCATATATTTT.